A single sample is the source of the 24 T cell receptor beta chains below, sequenced in a study of T cell responses to AZD1222 COVID-19 vaccine. Method: immunoSEQ multiplex PCR; TCRdb's copy keeps in-frame clones and lacks some. The sample yields roughly 100,000 clones, around nine tenths seen once. Material: peripheral blood, obtained 28 days after the second dose of the MenACWY control vaccine. Receptors were obtained from an adult who received the MenACWY meningococcal vaccine as a control.

The V and J genes are TRBV6-1 and TRBJ2-7; possible D gene TRBD1, 6 bases. This CDR3 spans 16 amino acids. The germline V and J ends were trimmed by 3 bases and 0 bases, with 15 bases remaining between them. CDR1 is MNHNS, CDR2 SASEGT, per germline. CDR3: CASSDLSLTGSYEQYF. In DNA form, the CDR3 reads TGTGCCAGCAGTGATTTATCCTTGACAGGCTCCTACGAGCAGTACTTC.

This clone appeared a single time. V usage is TRBV18 and J usage is TRBJ2-1; D is possibly TRBD2 (6 bases). The V end lost 3 bases, the J end lost 6 bases, and 9 bases lay between the germline ends. The CDR3 length is 13 residues. Per germline, CDR1 KGHSH and CDR2 LQKENI. For the CDR3, the DNA is TGTGCCAGCTCACCCCTAGCGAGCAATGAGCAGTTCTTC. This translates into CASSPLASNEQFF.

This chain connects TRBV7-2 to TRBJ2-7, with D unresolved. CDR1 SGHTA and CDR2 FQGNSA come from the germline V gene. This CDR3 has 14 amino acids. V lost 5 bases and J 0 bases, leaving 11 bases between the germline ends. The CDR3 region is CASSPRLSSYEQYF. The CDR3 coding sequence is TGTGCCAGCAGCCCCCGGTTAAGCTCCTACGAGCAGTACTTC.

V gene TRBV7-3 combines with J gene TRBJ2-2; no clear D. Trimming cost V 5 bases and J 8 bases, with 12 bases left between them. From germline, CDR1 is SGHTA and CDR2 FQGTGA. This CDR3 has 13 amino acids. The CDR3 loop reads CASSGSSAGELFF. For the CDR3, the DNA is TGTGCCAGCAGCGGGTCCAGTGCTGGGGAGCTGTTTTTT.

V usage is TRBV9 and J usage is TRBJ2-5; 9 bases match TRBD2. Germline trimming cut 0 bases from V and 5 bases from J; bases unmatched to any gene: 5. The germline V gene encodes CDR1 SGDLS and CDR2 YYNGEE. This CDR3 is 15 amino acids long. Here the CDR3 reads CASSVAGGGAETQYF. The CDR3 DNA sequence: TGTGCCAGCAGCGTAGCTGGCGGGGGGGCCGAGACCCAGTACTTC.

J is TRBJ2-1 and V is TRBV11-2, with D unclear. V lost 1 base and J 0 bases, leaving 7 bases between the germline ends. Germline CDR1 is SGHAT and CDR2 is FQNNGV. The CDR3 runs 15 residues. CDR3 DNA: TGTGCCAGCAGCTTAGGGCGGAGCTCCTACAATGAGCAGTTCTTC. Its protein is CASSLGRSSYNEQFF.

The gene calls are TRBV4-1 and TRBJ2-3; D unresolved. The germline gives CDR1 MGHRA, CDR2 YSYEKL. The CDR3 runs 11 residues. Deletions cut 5 bases from V and 2 bases from J, with 2 bases between. CDR3 coding DNA: TGCGCCAGCAGCAACACAGATACGCAGTATTTT. The encoded protein is CASSNTDTQYF.

J is TRBJ1-5 and V is TRBV29-1, with D tentatively TRBD1 (5 bases). Germline V lookup: CDR1 SQVTM, CDR2 ANQGSEA. The CDR3 contains 14 residues. The V and J ends lost 4 bases and 4 bases respectively, with 14 bases between them. CDR3 loop: CSVVEGRRNQPQHF. In nucleotides, the CDR3 is TGCAGCGTTGTAGAGGGACGGAGGAATCAGCCCCAGCATTTT.

The chain links TRBV5-1 to TRBJ2-3; 10 bases map to TRBD2. The germline V gene encodes CDR1 SGHRS and CDR2 YFSETQ. The ends lost 2 bases at V and 3 bases at J; junction bases unmatched: 6. The CDR3 has 16 amino acids. The CDR3 coding sequence is TGCGCCAGCAGCTTCGGACTAGCGGTATCGACAGATACGCAGTATTTT. Translated, it gives CASSFGLAVSTDTQYF. Together with reference TRBV5-1 and TRBJ2-3, the CDR3 gives the full variable domain: KAGVTQTPRYLIKTRGQQVTLSCSPISGHRSVSWYQQTPGQGLQFLFEYFSETQRNKGNFPGRFSGRQFSNSRSEMNVSTLELGDSALYLCASSFGLAVSTDTQYFGPGTRLTVL.

In this sample, this clone turned up a few times. This CDR3 is CASSQAGSYGYTF. The CDR3 DNA is TGCGCCAGCAGCCAAGCAGGGAGCTATGGCTACACCTTC. The chain has TRBV4-1 and TRBJ1-2, with D possibly being TRBD1 (5 bases). The germline V gene encodes CDR1 MGHRA and CDR2 YSYEKL. This CDR3 is built from 13 residues. V lost 1 base to trimming and J lost 4 bases, with 7 bases between them.

The count of this clone is one. V usage is TRBV19 and J usage is TRBJ1-4, with a weak D call TRBD1 (5 bases). The CDR3 sequence is 13 residues long. Germline V gene data show CDR1 as LNHDA and CDR2 as SQIVND (reference sequence). Between the trimmed V and J ends, which lost 5 bases and 10 bases, there was a span of 14 bases. The CDR3: CASSVGRRGKLFF. DNA of the CDR3: TGTGCCAGTAGTGTGGGACGGAGGGGAAAACTGTTTTTT.

V usage is TRBV7-3 and J usage is TRBJ2-2, with D possibly being TRBD1 (5 bases). Trimming shortened V by 1 base and J by 2 bases, and 11 bases separated the two germline ends. The CDR3 extends over 16 amino acids. Per the germline V gene, CDR1 is SGHTA and CDR2 is FQGTGA. CDR3 nucleotide sequence: TGTGCCAGCAGCTTAATGGGGCCTTTTAACACCGGGGAGCTGTTTTTT. Translated: CASSLMGPFNTGELFF.

CDR3 amino acids: CASSLAGGQGSTGELFF. The CDR3 nucleotides are TGTGCCAGCAGCTTAGCAGGAGGGCAGGGGTCCACCGGGGAGCTGTTTTTT. The chain combines TRBV7-8 with TRBJ2-2; D tentatively fits TRBD1 or TRBD2 (6 bases each). The V end lost 0 bases, the J end lost 4 bases, and 15 bases lay between the germline ends. In germline, CDR1 is SGHVS, CDR2 FQNEAQ. The CDR3 sequence is 17 residues long.

This chain connects TRBV19 to TRBJ2-2, with D possibly matching TRBD1 (5 bases). V was clipped by 9 bases and J by 4 bases, with 12 bases between them. CDR3 length: 13 residues. Germline V gene lookup returns CDR1 LNHDA and CDR2 SQIVND (reference sequence). The DNA for the CDR3 is TGTGCCAGCTCGACAGACTCCACCGGGGAGCTGTTTTTT. Translation: CASSTDSTGELFF.

The V call is TRBV27, the J call TRBJ2-7; 15 bases agree with TRBD2. The J segment lost 3 bases and the V segment lost 5 bases, leaving 11 bases of the junction unmatched. The CDR3 has 18 residues. Germline CDR1 reads MNHEY; CDR2 reads SMNVEV (reference sequence). The CDR3 DNA reads TGTGCCAGCAGTCCTGGGACTAGCGGGGGGCCCTCTCACTACGAGCAGTACTTC. Protein sequence: CASSPGTSGGPSHYEQYF.

The genes are TRBV7-2 and TRBJ2-7; the match to TRBD2 covers 7 bases. J was trimmed by 4 bases and V by 2 bases; bases with no gene match: 5. Germline V lookup: CDR1 SGHTA, CDR2 FQGNSA. The CDR3 extends over 14 amino acids. CDR3 DNA sequence: TGTGCCAGCAGCTTAATCCAGGGAGGGTACGAGCAGTACTTC. This codes for CASSLIQGGYEQYF.

The chain combines TRBV11-2 with TRBJ2-7, with D possibly being TRBD2 (8 bases). Per germline, CDR1 SGHAT and CDR2 FQNNGV. This CDR3 has 18 amino acids. Trimming shortened V by 4 bases and J by 2 bases, and 24 bases separated the two germline ends. CDR3 loop: CASSSRGPVAGLTYEQYF. CDR3 sequence (DNA): TGTGCCAGCAGCTCAAGGGGGCCAGTAGCGGGGTTAACCTACGAGCAGTACTTC.

V is TRBV28 and J is TRBJ1-4; D is perhaps TRBD1 (5 bases). Germline lookup yields CDR1 MDHEN and CDR2 SYDVKM. The V gene lost 7 bases and the J gene lost 2 bases, with 8 bases spanning the gap. The CDR3 covers 13 residues. Here the CDR3 reads CASISGTNEKLFF. In DNA, the CDR3 is TGTGCCAGCATTTCAGGGACTAATGAAAAACTGTTTTTT.

The rearrangement joins TRBV6-5 to TRBJ1-6; 7 bases agree with TRBD1. CDR1 is MNHEY, CDR2 SVGAGI, per germline. Losses at the gene ends were 6 bases for V and 7 bases for J; bases not matched to a gene: 6. The CDR3 has 14 residues. The CDR3, as DNA: TGTGCCAGCAGCCCGGGACAGAAGAATTCACCCCTCCACTTT. This sequence encodes CASSPGQKNSPLHF.

This chain links TRBV30 with TRBJ2-7; 8 positions match TRBD1. This CDR3 region has 16 residues. Trimming took 0 bases from V and 0 from J; bases not matched to a gene: 7. Germline CDR1 reads GTSNPN; CDR2 reads SVGIG (reference sequence). The CDR3 nucleotides read TGTGCCTGGAGTGTACCCCGGACAGGGCTCTCCTACGAGCAGTACTTC. Translating it yields CAWSVPRTGLSYEQYF.

This chain connects TRBV5-1 to TRBJ2-5; 7 nucleotides match TRBD1. There are 14 residues in the CDR3. V gave up 4 bases and J gave up 5 bases; unmatched junction bases: 8. The germline V gene encodes CDR1 SGHRS and CDR2 YFSETQ. CDR3 amino acids: CASSALTGDETQYF. DNA for the CDR3: TGCGCCAGCAGCGCCTTAACAGGGGACGAGACCCAGTACTTC. Combining the CDR3 with reference TRBV5-1 and TRBJ2-5 gives the whole variable domain KAGVTQTPRYLIKTRGQQVTLSCSPISGHRSVSWYQQTPGQGLQFLFEYFSETQRNKGNFPGRFSGRQFSNSRSEMNVSTLELGDSALYLCASSALTGDETQYFGPGTRLLVL.

V is TRBV10-3 and J is TRBJ2-2; 15 bases are a match to TRBD2. Per germline, CDR1 ENHRY and CDR2 SYGVKD. The V and J ends lost 3 bases and 1 base, in that order; junction bases with no gene match: 6. The CDR3 length is 19 residues. CDR3 amino acids: CAISDPPGLAGGNTGELFF. In nucleotides, the CDR3 is TGTGCCATCAGTGACCCGCCGGGACTAGCGGGGGGGAACACCGGGGAGCTGTTTTTT.

A word on this clone: Relative to the germline gene, one junction end is altered; a read error may explain this. The chain recombines TRBV20-1 with TRBJ2-5, with D perhaps matching TRBD2 (7 bases). There are 11 residues in the CDR3. CDR1 DFQATT and CDR2 SNEGSKA come from the germline V gene (reference sequence). Written as DNA, the CDR3 is TGCAGTTCTAGGGGGGGGGAGACCCAGTACTTC. Translating gives CSSRGGETQYF.

V and J are TRBV11-2 and TRBJ1-6; the D gene is possibly TRBD1 (5 bases). Germline V gene lookup returns CDR1 SGHAT and CDR2 FQNNGV. Trimming removed 3 bases from V and 9 bases from J, with 15 bases in between. The CDR3 is 15 amino acids. This CDR3 is CASSFRGQGGSPLHF. CDR3 sequence (DNA): TGTGCCAGCAGCTTTCGAGGCCAGGGCGGTTCACCCCTCCACTTT.